These 2 T cell receptor beta chains were all obtained from the same sample, sequenced in a study of spatial heterogeneity in lung cancer. Notes on the study in general: Expanded intratumoral alpha and beta TCR counts tracked tumor mutation counts.

Their cognate antigens are unknown. Time point described: sample taken at primary tumor resection. TCRdb independently ran MiXCR on the 5' RACE reads; one entry per CDR3 protein. Among under 20,000 distinct CDR3 sequences listed, around 5.5% were seen once. Here the sequenced sample was lung tumor tissue, taken at surgery. The source is a female donor with early-stage non-small cell lung cancer.

This clonotype appeared many times. This beta chain is an off-target read within a library intended for alpha chains, so its frequency means little. The chain uses TRBV19 and TRBJ1-2; D not resolved. The ends were cut back, 6 bases at V and 0 bases at J, with 14 bases in the middle. This CDR3 comprises 15 residues. CDR1 and CDR2 from the germline V gene are LNHDA and SQIVND (reference sequence). CDR3 protein: CASSNRPPANYGYTF. The CDR3 DNA sequence: TGTGCCAGTAGCAATCGACCGCCGGCTAACTATGGCTACACCTTC.

This clonotype was detected many times. The library was prepared for alpha chains; this beta chain is a stray read, so its frequency means little. The rearrangement uses TRBV7-8 and TRBJ2-7; D may be TRBD1 or TRBD2 (5 bases each). Trimming stripped 2 bases from V and 1 base from J, with 15 bases between. CDR1 and CDR2 from the germline V gene are SGHVS and FQNEAQ. The length of the CDR3 is 16 residues. The CDR3 DNA follows: TGTGCCAGCAGCTTACTGACCGGGACCGCTTCCTACGAGCAGTACTTC. Encoded protein: CASSLLTGTASYEQYF.